This T cell receptor beta chain was recovered during a study of STAT5B mutations in CD4+ large granular lymphocyte leukemia. CDR3 length equals 17 residues. Trimming stripped 1 base from V and 5 bases from J, with 20 bases between. From germline, CDR1 is LGHNA and CDR2 YSLEER. Here immunoSEQ multiplex PCR was the method, and the copy in TCRdb shows in-frame clones only, minus some. The table shows 7,600 or so clones, with around 75% occurring only once. Study-level points and caveats: About a quarter of private leukemic clonotypes occurred rarely in other patients' non-leukemic repertoires. Compared with healthy controls (2/35), patient top clones favored TRBV06 (8/27).

A note on this clone: No antigen is known for it.

Input material: PBMCs. This clonotype was sampled from a woman in her fifties or sixties with CD4+ T-cell large granular lymphocyte leukemia. This chain links TRBV4-3 with TRBJ1-1, with D possibly being TRBD1 (5 bases). The CDR3 DNA is TGCGCCAGCAGCCAAGGGTCCCGCCAGGGAGAAGGTACTGAAGCTTTCTTT. It encodes CASSQGSRQGEGTEAFF.